Sequencing of this T cell receptor (beta chain) was carried out in a study of cytomegalovirus exposure and HLA in healthy donors (dated by TCRdb to between 2016 and 2019). Regarding the research as a whole: In an earlier analysis of 550 to 750 of the donors, about 270 Gb of sequence data and approximately 100 million unique TCR beta sequences from approximately 180 million T cells were reported. An early release that covered about 600 HLA-typed donors contained approximately 300 gigabases of sequencing data and some 87 million unique TCR sequences. Of the 300 to 500 genotyped donors, less than 90% were placed in the genetic ancestry cluster associated with self-reported Caucasian donors. The study aimed to test whether signatures of past pathogen exposure could be identified by cataloging public T cell receptors. The study used immunosequencing to profile the T cell repertoires of around 600 subjects and linked those repertoires to cytomegalovirus serostatus. In addition to the first cohort of 650 to 750 subjects, a separate validation cohort of about 120 different subjects was used. The study combined high-throughput TCR immunosequencing, statistical association of individual TCRs with disease status, and machine learning to predict cytomegalovirus infection status. In a later analysis, previously published TCR beta repertoires from roughly 710 donors were re-analyzed and high-resolution HLA genotyping was added so that TCR occurrence patterns could be studied. Rather than using new phenotypic data, the later analysis identified candidate immune exposures from TCR beta sequences and from how often those sequences occurred across donors. In an earlier analysis of 500 to 650 of the donors, high-throughput TCR beta sequencing was used to judge whether each TCR beta V gene segment behaved as functional or pseudogenic. Donor age, sex, ethnicity and CMV serostatus were compiled alongside the repertoire data. A later genetic analysis used genome-wide SNP genotypes for about 65% of the roughly 670 donors, treating that subset as a discovery cohort. Every discovery cohort repertoire had been produced on one sequencing platform. Class I and class II HLA loci were covered by the typing at four-digit resolution. The number of donors typed differed by locus, with roughly 629-640 for A, B, C, DRB1 and DQB1, roughly 550 for DQA1, nearly 610 for DPA1, and 450 to 480 for DPB1. About 5 DR-DQ haplotypes were handled as single units for association and clustering, since linkage in the cohort was strong. Among 398 genotyped donors of the cohort, an average of roughly 230,000 unique TCR beta nucleotide sequences was sequenced per donor, of which roughly 17% were non-productive. General conclusions and limits of the study: A cluster of highly shared sequence variants was judged likely to be a technical artifact of the sequencing pipeline. Specific HLA alleles were associated with 18,000 or so TCR beta sequences at a false discovery rate of 0.05 in a later analysis. In a later analysis, HLA-associated TCR beta chains were found to be more clonally expanded and to have lower generation probabilities than equally common non-associated chains. According to the authors, the approach could potentially be generalized to other disease states and immunological phenotypes. According to a later analysis, TCR association rates differed among HLA loci, with DRB1 alleles showing the most associated TCRs and HLA-C alleles showing the fewest. HLA typing was unavailable for some donors at each locus, so association tests used only the typed subset. In the study, around 160 TCR beta chains were listed as associated with cytomegalovirus. Linkage disequilibrium might explain the correlated functional status among segregating V segments, but an unknown experimental factor could not be ruled out. The classifier was reported to diagnose cytomegalovirus status with high specificity and sensitivity in both the original and validation cohorts. A later genetic analysis associated a missense DCLRE1C variant with V-gene and J-gene trimming of TCR beta chains, and an independent cohort replicated the association. CMV serostatus was the only immune exposure information available for the cohort. In a later genetic analysis, fewer N-insertions in productive TCRs were reported among donors in an Asian-associated ancestry cluster than the roughly 700-donor mean. A few of the identified cytomegalovirus-associated TCR beta chains were confirmed in vitro to be specific for cytomegalovirus antigens. The earlier analysis of 450 to 700 of the donors excluded approximately 15 rarely observed V segments, including chromosome 9 orphons, because counts were too low. In a later analysis, several top co-occurrence clusters were reported to appear linked to parvovirus B19, influenza, CMV and Epstein-Barr virus. When HLA alleles, especially DR and DQ, strongly co-occurred, TCR associations were difficult to assign to individual alleles. A later analysis found that most CMV-associated TCR beta chains appeared HLA-restricted, with HLA associations seemingly driven largely by CMV exposure. A further reported finding was that TCR beta sequences accurately predicted the HLA-A and HLA-B alleles for most subjects in the first cohort. The presence/absence analyses assumed that sequencing depth was roughly uniform across donors, and that assumption may not be true. In this cohort, only TCR beta chains were sequenced, and detectable features were limited by the absence of alpha or paired-chain data. An earlier analysis of roughly 570 of the donors showed that most TCR beta V segments appeared in productive rearrangements either about 87% or about 30% of the time, which broadly matched IMGT annotations. Because the 87-base-pair reads could not distinguish some IMGT-functional V segments, including TRBV6-2 and TRBV6-3, those segments were excluded. Most TCR sequences were observed very rarely across donors, whereas some public TCRs were present in many individuals.

Concerning this clone: The specificity of this receptor is unknown. The sample holds no much larger clone one base away, and base qualities are not on file.

To prepare the library, the immunoSEQ multiplex PCR assay was applied. The multiplex PCR relied on a mix of 60 forward primers for TCR Vbeta segments and 13 reverse primers for TCR Jbeta segments. The CDR3 region of rearranged TCR beta genes was amplified from genomic DNA with a multiplex PCR assay. On the Illumina HiSeq System, the amplified TCR beta libraries were sequenced as 87-base-pair reads. The published analysis was carried out like this. Across the roughly 670 repertoires, a later analysis counted around 80 million unique TCR beta chains, approximately 12 million of which were shared by at least two donors. Raw reads were error-corrected and collapsed into unique sequences with a nearest-neighbor algorithm that merged closely related sequences to remove PCR and sequencing errors. To assign V, D and J gene segments, CDR3 sequences were aligned to IMGT reference sequences. For a sequence to be retained, at least a six-nucleotide match to both a V gene segment and a J gene segment was required. Rearrangements were classified as productive when the CDR3 lacked stop codons and remained in frame with V and J, and all other rearrangements were classified as non-productive. CDR3 was defined by IMGT convention, running from the second conserved V-encoded cysteine to the conserved J-encoded phenylalanine. Sequences without an unambiguous match to a single V gene segment were excluded from the earlier analysis of about 640 of the donors. In an earlier analysis of approximately 590 of the donors, V segments were called functional above 56.7% productive rearrangements and were called segregating when the between-donor standard deviation exceeded 5%. A statistical classification framework was built to diagnose cytomegalovirus status from the catalog of TCR beta chain sequences. A later analysis assigned V and J genes by comparing TCR nucleotide sequences with IMGT/GENE-DB human TR gene sequences. In a later analysis, CDR3 sequences and most-parsimonious VDJ recombination scenarios were assigned using the TCRdist pipeline. In a later analysis, every TCR beta chain was defined by the combination of its CDR3 amino acid sequence and its V-gene family, and reads without a unique V-gene family were dropped. A later analysis removed 600 or so highly shared, low-generation-probability nucleotide sequences to deal with suspected cross-contamination and a sequencing artifact. In a later analysis, a clonal expansion index was calculated for each public chain from normalized within-repertoire ranks of inferred template counts. A later analysis computed generation probabilities with a VDJ recombination model fitted to out-of-frame rearrangements, and checked the results against IGoR. In a later analysis, TCR-TCR, TCR-HLA and TCR-CMV co-occurrence was scored with hypergeometric tests, and a repertoire-size bias correction was applied to TCR pairs. False discovery rates were estimated in a later analysis by permuting HLA or CMV assignments 20 times. In a later analysis, co-occurring TCRs were grouped using DBSCAN, and TCRdist sequence similarity was added for clustering within HLA-allele-positive subsets. Co-occurrence clustering excluded repertoires with fewer than 30,000 or more than 120,000 public chains, plus five with anomalous nucleotide sharing. The table comes from immuneACCESS by way of TCRdb, which keeps in-frame sequences with V and J called. Part of the clones is missing from these tables; in studies checked, under half for an unresolved V gene and the rest for unknown reasons. That table supplies the V and J calls and clone size; D and trimming were determined from the DNA. The sample contains roughly 290,000 clones, 75% to 85% of them found a single time. Approximately 0.3% of the sample lies in the top ten.

The V end loses 10 bases and the J end loses 1 base, and a stretch of 17 bases separates them. From its cysteine to its phenylalanine, the CDR3 spans 15 amino acids. Just the 45-base CDR3 DNA is kept, in frame starting at base 1. As encoded in the germline V gene (reference sequence), CDR1 is SEHNR while CDR2 is FQNEAQ. In total, more than 500 healthy bone marrow donors made up the cohort. Cohort members were all nominally healthy when sampled, although unrecorded immune exposures were likely present. The donor tested CMV seronegative and was one of the 352 seronegative cohort members. Every donor gave a peripheral blood sample, and the peripheral blood mononuclear cells from that sample were used for TCR beta sequencing. The Qiagen DNeasy Blood Extraction Kit was used to extract genomic DNA from the blood cell samples.

The receptor was isolated from a girl aged 2-15 years in good health and CMV-seronegative. The rearranged chain carries TRBV7-9 and TRBJ2-1; the D gene cannot be named for sure. What was sequenced was PBMCs. In nucleotide form, the sequence is TGTGCCACCCGCCGACTTATACGGTCCTACAATGAGCAGTTCTTC. It encodes CATRRLIRSYNEQFF.